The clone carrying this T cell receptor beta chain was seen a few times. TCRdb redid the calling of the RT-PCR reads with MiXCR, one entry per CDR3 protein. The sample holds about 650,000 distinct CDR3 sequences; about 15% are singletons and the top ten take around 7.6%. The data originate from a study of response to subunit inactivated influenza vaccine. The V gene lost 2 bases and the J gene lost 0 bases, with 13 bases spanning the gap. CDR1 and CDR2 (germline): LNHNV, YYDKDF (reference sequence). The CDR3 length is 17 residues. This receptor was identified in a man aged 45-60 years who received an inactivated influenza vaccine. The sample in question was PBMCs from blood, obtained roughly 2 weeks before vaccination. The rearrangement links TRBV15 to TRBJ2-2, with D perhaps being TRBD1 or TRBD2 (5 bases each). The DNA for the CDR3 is TGTGCCACCAGCAGATCCCGACAGAGGGCGAACACCGGGGAGCTGTTTTTT. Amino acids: CATSRSRQRANTGELFF.